A single sample gave rise to the 14 T cell receptor beta chains below, sequenced in a study of a mutant IDH1 vaccine in newly diagnosed glioma. TCRdb's copy holds only in-frame clones and misses some; the assay was immunoSEQ multiplex PCR. The sample has roughly 45,000 clones, about four fifths seen once. No antigen is known for these receptors. Time point: week 23, last vaccination. Doses comprised 300 ug of mutant IDH1 20-mer peptide each, plus topical imiquimod. Material: PBMCs, obtained from a glioma patient whose treatment included an IDH1 peptide vaccine. These receptors came from a woman younger than 30 with glioma. Some clones in this sample may be carry-over from other donors' samples.

This CDR3 reads CASSGDRAAGLPFYGYTF. In nucleotides, the CDR3 is TGTGCCAGCAGCGGGGACAGGGCGGCGGGCCTCCCATTCTATGGCTACACCTTC. This chain connects TRBV9 to TRBJ1-2, with 9 bases matching TRBD1. Unmatched junction bases numbered 16, after V lost 3 bases and J lost 4 bases. Per the germline V gene, CDR1 is SGDLS and CDR2 is YYNGEE. This CDR3 has 18 residues.

V is TRBV23-1 and J is TRBJ2-7; 8 bases map to TRBD2. TRBV23-1 counts as an open reading frame of uncertain function. Unmatched junction bases numbered 6, after V lost 2 bases and J lost 3 bases. The CDR3 is 15 amino acids. The CDR3 DNA reads as TGCGCCAGCAGTCAAATACTAGCGGCCCTCTACGAGCAGTACTTC. Encoded protein: CASSQILAALYEQYF.

V is TRBV7-2 and J is TRBJ2-1; 7 nucleotides agree with TRBD2. J gave up 3 bases and V 1 base, and 12 bases lay outside the gene matches. The CDR3 spans 18 residues. The germline V gene encodes CDR1 SGHTA and CDR2 FQGNSA. This CDR3 reads CASSLVGLSGGGYNEQFF. The DNA of the CDR3 is TGTGCCAGCAGCTTAGTGGGTCTCTCTGGCGGGGGCTACAATGAGCAGTTCTTC.

The rearrangement uses TRBV9 and TRBJ1-3, with a weak D call TRBD1 (6 bases). Trimming took off 0 bases at V and 4 bases at J, with 11 bases between the two ends. CDR1 is SGDLS, CDR2 YYNGEE, per germline. This CDR3 is built from 15 residues. CDR3 sequence reads: CASSVGGGGGNTIYF. The CDR3 nucleotides read TGTGCCAGCAGCGTAGGAGGAGGGGGGGGAAACACCATATATTTT.

V and J are TRBV30 and TRBJ1-5; 8 bases agree with TRBD1. Germline V gene lookup returns CDR1 GTSNPN and CDR2 SVGIG (reference sequence). Losses at the gene ends were 1 base for V and 6 bases for J; bases not matched to a gene: 5. CDR3 length equals 14 residues. As DNA, the CDR3 is TGTGCCTGGAGTGGGGGCACAGGGGGTCAGCCCCAGCATTTT. Translation gives CAWSGGTGGQPQHF.

V usage is TRBV6-4 and J usage is TRBJ2-3; the match to TRBD2 covers 7 bases. CDR1 is MRHNA and CDR2 is SNTAGT in the germline V gene. The CDR3 covers 16 residues. J gave up 10 bases and V 3 bases, and 16 bases lay outside the gene matches. The CDR3 bases are TGTGCCAGCAGTGAATTGGCGGGAGAGGGGCCCGAGGCGCAGTATTTT. Amino acids: CASSELAGEGPEAQYF.

The V and J genes are TRBV9 and TRBJ2-5, with D perhaps TRBD1 (6 bases). Germline assignment: CDR1 SGDLS and CDR2 YYNGEE. The CDR3 runs to 14 residues. V shed 3 bases and J shed 2 bases, with 11 bases lying between them. DNA for the CDR3: TGTGCCAGCAGCGCCCTCGGACAGCAAGAGACCCAGTACTTC. This translates into CASSALGQQETQYF.

V is TRBV7-2 and J is TRBJ2-4; unclear D gene. The CDR3 totals 11 residues. The germline gives CDR1 SGHTA, CDR2 FQGNSA. The V gene lost 3 bases and the J gene lost 9 bases, with 6 bases spanning the gap. The CDR3 DNA reads as TGTGCCAGCAGCTTTTCAAGCATTCAGTACTTC. Translating it yields CASSFSSIQYF.

V and J are TRBV19 and TRBJ1-2; D ambiguous. CDR3 length: 15 amino acids. V was clipped by 7 bases and J by 5 bases, with 20 bases between them. The germline gives CDR1 LNHDA, CDR2 SQIVND (reference sequence). CDR3 protein: CASKADVHTPYGYTF. In DNA, the CDR3 is TGTGCCAGTAAAGCGGATGTTCACACCCCTTATGGCTACACCTTC.

The V gene is TRBV6-5, the J gene TRBJ1-2; D is perhaps TRBD1 (6 bases). V was cut by 8 bases and J by 5 bases, with 18 bases left in between. Germline values: CDR1 MNHEY, CDR2 SVGAGI. The CDR3 spans 14 residues. The CDR3 nucleotides are TGTGCCAGCCGCGGGACACCCATATGGTATGGCTACACCTTC. Its protein is CASRGTPIWYGYTF.

J is TRBJ2-7 and V is TRBV27; D is possibly TRBD1 (5 bases). Deletions cut 8 bases from V and 0 bases from J, with 17 bases between. This CDR3 has 15 amino acids. Germline CDR1 reads MNHEY; CDR2 reads SMNVEV (reference sequence). For the CDR3, the DNA is TGTGCCAGCGGACATGTCGGGCTTAGCTCCTACGAGCAGTACTTC. As protein: CASGHVGLSSYEQYF.

The chain joins TRBV11-2 to TRBJ2-7; TRBD2 might be the D (6 bases). The CDR3 has 13 residues. The V gene lost 5 bases and the J gene lost 1 base, with 9 bases spanning the gap. In germline, CDR1 is SGHAT, CDR2 FQNNGV. The CDR3 DNA reads TGTGCCAGCAGCACCGGACTATCCTACGAGCAGTACTTC. It yields the protein CASSTGLSYEQYF.

The rearrangement links TRBV7-9 to TRBJ2-1, with TRBD2 identical over 9 bases. The germline gives CDR1 SEHNR, CDR2 FQNEAQ (reference sequence). The ends lost 3 bases at V and 7 bases at J; junction bases unmatched: 7. This CDR3 contains 15 residues. The CDR3 bases are TGTGCCAGCAGCTTTAGCGGGAGCGCTGGGAATGAGCAGTTCTTC. Translating gives CASSFSGSAGNEQFF.

This chain uses TRBV19 with TRBJ2-7; 7 bases are shared with TRBD1. The CDR3 totals 13 residues. The V segment lost 4 bases and the J segment 0 bases; nucleotides outside the gene matches: 0. In germline, CDR1 is LNHDA, CDR2 SQIVND (reference sequence). Written as DNA, the CDR3 is TGTGCCAGTAGTACAGGGGGCTCCTACGAGCAGTACTTC. Its translation: CASSTGGSYEQYF.